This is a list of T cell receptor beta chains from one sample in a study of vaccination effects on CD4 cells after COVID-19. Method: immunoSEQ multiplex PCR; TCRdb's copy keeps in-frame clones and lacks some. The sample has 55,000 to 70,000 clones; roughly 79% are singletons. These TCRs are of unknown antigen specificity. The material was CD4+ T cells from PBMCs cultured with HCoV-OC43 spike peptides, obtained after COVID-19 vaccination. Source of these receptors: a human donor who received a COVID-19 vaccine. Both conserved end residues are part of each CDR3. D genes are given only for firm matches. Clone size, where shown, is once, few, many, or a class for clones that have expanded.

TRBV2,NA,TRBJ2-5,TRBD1,CASSEQGVQETQYF,TGTGCCAGCAGTGAACAGGGGGTCCAAGAGACCCAGTACTTC
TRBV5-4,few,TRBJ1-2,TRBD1,CASSGAGTANYGYTF,TGTGCCAGCAGCGGCGCCGGGACAGCTAACTATGGCTACACCTTC
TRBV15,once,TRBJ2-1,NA,CATSRVLDLAYNEQFF,TGTGCCACCAGCAGAGTACTCGACTTAGCCTACAATGAGCAGTTCTTC
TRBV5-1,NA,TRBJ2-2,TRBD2,CASSFTSGVTGELFF,TGCGCCAGCAGCTTCACTAGCGGGGTAACCGGGGAGCTGTTTTTT
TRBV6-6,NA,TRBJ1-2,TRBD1,CASTRQGTDGYTF,TGTGCCAGCACCCGACAGGGGACAGATGGCTACACCTTC
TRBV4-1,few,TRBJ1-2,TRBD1,CASKAQGEGWYGYTF,TGCGCCAGCAAGGCCCAGGGGGAAGGATGGTATGGCTACACCTTC
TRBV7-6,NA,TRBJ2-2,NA,CASSLAQMAGELFF,TGTGCCAGCAGCTTAGCCCAGATGGCCGGGGAGCTGTTTTTT
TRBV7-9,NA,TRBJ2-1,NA,CASTRSGTHYNEQFF,TGTGCCAGCACCAGGTCCGGGACACACTACAATGAGCAGTTCTTC
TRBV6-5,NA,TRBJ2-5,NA,CASSYWRLETQYF,TGTGCCAGCAGTTACTGGAGATTAGAGACCCAGTACTTC
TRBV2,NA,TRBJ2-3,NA,CASKIRGSTDTQYF,TGTGCCAGCAAAATCCGGGGGAGCACAGATACGCAGTATTTT
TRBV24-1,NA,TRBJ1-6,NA,CATRGSNNSPLHF,TGTGCCACCAGGGGGTCCAATAATTCACCCCTCCACTTT
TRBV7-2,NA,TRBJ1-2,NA,CASSKIRGVQNYSYTF,TGTGCCAGCAGCAAGATTCGGGGCGTACAAAATTATAGCTACACCTTC
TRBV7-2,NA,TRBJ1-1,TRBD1,CASSSRTGAGTEAFF,TGTGCCAGCAGCTCGCGGACAGGGGCCGGCACTGAAGCTTTCTTT
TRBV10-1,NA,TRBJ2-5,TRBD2,CASSVVTSGGPQYF,TGCGCCAGCAGTGTTGTGACTAGCGGGGGGCCCCAGTACTTC
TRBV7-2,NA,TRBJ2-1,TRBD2,CASSLAASGGQNYNEQFF,TGTGCCAGCAGCTTAGCCGCTAGCGGGGGCCAAAACTACAATGAGCAGTTCTTC
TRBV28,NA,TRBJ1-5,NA,CASSYTGTRAQHF,TGTGCCAGCAGTTACACCGGGACTCGAGCCCAGCATTTT
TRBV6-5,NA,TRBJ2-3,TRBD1,CASSYTGADTQYF,TGTGCCAGCAGTTATACAGGGGCAGATACGCAGTATTTT
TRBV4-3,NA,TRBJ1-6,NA,CASSQFEGGRGARFPSPLHF,TGCGCCAGCAGCCAGTTCGAGGGGGGTCGGGGGGCCAGATTTCCTTCACCCCTCCACTTT
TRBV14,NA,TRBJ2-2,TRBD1,CASSPTGGFPFLTGELFF,TGTGCCAGCAGCCCCACAGGGGGCTTTCCTTTTCTCACCGGGGAGCTGTTTTTT
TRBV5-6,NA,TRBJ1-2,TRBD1,CASSLISGGGYTF,TGTGCCAGCAGCTTGATTTCAGGGGGTGGCTACACCTTC
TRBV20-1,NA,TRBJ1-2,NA,CSASMEANYGYTF,TGCAGTGCTAGTATGGAGGCGAACTATGGCTACACCTTC
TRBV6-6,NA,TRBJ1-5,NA,CASSTSTGASNQPQHF,NA
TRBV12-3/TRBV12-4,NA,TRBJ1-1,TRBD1,CASRQGATEAFF,TGTGCCAGCAGACAGGGGGCAACTGAAGCTTTCTTT
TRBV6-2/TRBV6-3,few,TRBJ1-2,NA,CASSYFSSTYGYTF,TGTGCCAGCAGTTACTTCTCTTCCACCTATGGCTACACCTTC
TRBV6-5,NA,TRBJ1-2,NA,CASSIGGSGGYTF,TGTGCCAGCAGTATAGGTGGGTCCGGTGGCTACACCTTC
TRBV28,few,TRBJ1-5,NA,CASRLGNQPQHF,TGTGCCAGCAGGTTGGGCAATCAGCCCCAGCATTTT
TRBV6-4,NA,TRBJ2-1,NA,CASSETRGSSYNEQFF,TGTGCCAGCAGTGAGACACGGGGGAGCTCCTACAATGAGCAGTTCTTC
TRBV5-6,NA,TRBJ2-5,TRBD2,CASSYLAGGTTQYF,TGTGCCAGCAGCTATCTAGCGGGTGGGACGACCCAGTACTTC
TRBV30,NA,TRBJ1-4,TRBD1,CAWSPTRGRGVEKLFF,TGTGCCTGGAGTCCTACGAGGGGGCGCGGGGTTGAAAAACTGTTTTTT
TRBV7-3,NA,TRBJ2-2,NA,CASSLMGVPGELFF,TGTGCCAGCAGCTTAATGGGAGTTCCCGGGGAGCTGTTTTTT
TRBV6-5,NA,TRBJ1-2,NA,CASRPGSYGYTF,TGTGCCAGCAGACCCGGGAGCTATGGCTACACCTTC
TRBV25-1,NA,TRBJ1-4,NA,CASMGADNEKLFF,TGTGCCAGCATGGGGGCTGATAATGAAAAACTGTTTTTT
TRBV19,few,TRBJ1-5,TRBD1,CASSRKGQGNQPQHF,TGTGCCAGTAGTCGGAAAGGACAGGGTAATCAGCCCCAGCATTTT
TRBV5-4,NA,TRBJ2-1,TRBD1,CASSLGGQGKGAYNEQFF,TGTGCCAGCAGCTTGGGAGGACAGGGGAAAGGGGCTTACAATGAGCAGTTCTTC
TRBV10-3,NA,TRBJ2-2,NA,CATSTGTNTGELFF,TGTGCCACTTCGACAGGCACGAACACCGGGGAGCTGTTTTTT
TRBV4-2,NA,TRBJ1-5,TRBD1,CASSQADRDGNQPQHF,TGTGCCAGCAGCCAAGCGGACAGGGACGGCAATCAGCCCCAGCATTTT
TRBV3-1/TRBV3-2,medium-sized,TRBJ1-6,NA,CASSLGQSYNSPLHF,TGTGCCAGCAGCCTAGGACAGTCCTATAATTCACCCCTCCACTTT
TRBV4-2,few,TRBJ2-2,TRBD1,CASSQQGADTGELFF,TGTGCCAGCAGCCAACAGGGGGCGGACACCGGGGAGCTGTTTTTT
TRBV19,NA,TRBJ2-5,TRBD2,CASNNRGGETQYF,TGTGCCAGTAACAATCGGGGAGGGGAGACCCAGTACTTC
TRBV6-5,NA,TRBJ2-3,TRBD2,CASSYSLRGDADTQYF,TGTGCCAGCAGTTATTCATTACGGGGGGACGCAGATACGCAGTATTTT
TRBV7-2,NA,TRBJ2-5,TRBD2,CATHRGGTPGTQYF,TGTGCCACCCACCGGGGGGGCACCCCGGGGACCCAGTACTTC
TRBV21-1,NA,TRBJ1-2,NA,CASSKVEGRYGYTF,TGTGCCAGCAGCAAGGTTGAGGGGCGATATGGCTACACCTTC
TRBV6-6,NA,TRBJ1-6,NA,CASSLSLYNSPLHF,TGTGCCAGCAGTCTATCCCTTTATAATTCACCCCTCCACTTT
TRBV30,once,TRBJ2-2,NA,CAWSVQGTGELFF,TGTGCCTGGAGTGTACAAGGTACCGGGGAGCTGTTTTTT
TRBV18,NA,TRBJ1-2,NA,CASSPEQANYGYTF,TGTGCCAGCTCACCCGAACAGGCCAACTATGGCTACACCTTC
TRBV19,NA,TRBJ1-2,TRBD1,CACRTGGAYGYTF,TGTGCCTGCCGGACAGGGGGCGCATATGGCTACACCTTC
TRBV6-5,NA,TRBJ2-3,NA,CASSVAVTINTQYF,TGTGCCAGCAGCGTAGCGGTTACGATCAATACGCAGTATTTT
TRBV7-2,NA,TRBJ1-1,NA,CASSLAGSNTEAFF,TGTGCCAGCAGCTTAGCGGGCTCGAACACTGAAGCTTTCTTT
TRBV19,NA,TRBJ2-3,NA,CASSFGSGVNTDTQYF,TGTGCCAGTAGTTTTGGGTCGGGGGTAAACACAGATACGCAGTATTTT
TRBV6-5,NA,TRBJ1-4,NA,CASRSLAGEKLFF,TGTGCCAGCAGGTCATTAGCCGGAGAAAAACTGTTTTTT
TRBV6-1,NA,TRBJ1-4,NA,CASSETSWDEKLFF,TGTGCCAGCAGTGAAACGAGTTGGGATGAAAAACTGTTTTTT
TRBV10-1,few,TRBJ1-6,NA,CASKWLWNDNSPLHF,TGCGCCAGCAAATGGCTTTGGAATGATAATTCACCCCTCCACTTT
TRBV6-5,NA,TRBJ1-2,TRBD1,CASSYSRTGGGYGYTF,TGTGCCAGCAGTTACTCGAGGACAGGGGGTGGCTATGGCTACACCTTC
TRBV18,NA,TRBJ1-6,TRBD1,CASSRDREYNSPLHF,TGTGCCAGCTCACGGGACAGGGAGTATAATTCACCCCTCCACTTT
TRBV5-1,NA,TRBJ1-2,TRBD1,CASSLQGQRGYTF,TGCGCCAGCAGCTTGCAGGGACAGAGGGGCTACACCTTC
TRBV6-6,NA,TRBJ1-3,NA,CASRPTQGSGNTIYF,TGTGCCAGCAGACCAACTCAGGGGAGTGGAAACACCATATATTTT
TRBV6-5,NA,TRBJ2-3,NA,CASSYAGRTDTQYF,TGTGCCAGCAGTTACGCAGGGAGGACAGATACGCAGTATTTT
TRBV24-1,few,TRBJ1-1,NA,CATSDEGGTEAFF,TGTGCCACCAGTGATGAGGGGGGTACTGAAGCTTTCTTT
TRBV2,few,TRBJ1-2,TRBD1,CASSGTGGWYGYTF,TGTGCCAGCAGCGGGACAGGGGGCTGGTATGGCTACACCTTC